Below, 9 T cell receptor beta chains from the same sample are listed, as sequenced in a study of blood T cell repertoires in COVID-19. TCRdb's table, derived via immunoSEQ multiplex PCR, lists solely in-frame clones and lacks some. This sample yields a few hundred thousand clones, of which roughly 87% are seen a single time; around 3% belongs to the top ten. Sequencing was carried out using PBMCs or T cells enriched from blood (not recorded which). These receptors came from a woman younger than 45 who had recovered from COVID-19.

CDR3 nucleotide sequence: TGTGCCAGCAGCTTACGACTAGCGGGGGCGCGGGAGCAGTACTTC. It codes for CASSLRLAGAREQYF. V and J are TRBV7-3 and TRBJ2-7, with 12 bases matching TRBD2. The CDR3 extends over 15 amino acids. V lost 2 bases and J lost 7; bases outside the gene matches: 6. The germline V gene has CDR1 SGHTA and CDR2 FQGTGA.

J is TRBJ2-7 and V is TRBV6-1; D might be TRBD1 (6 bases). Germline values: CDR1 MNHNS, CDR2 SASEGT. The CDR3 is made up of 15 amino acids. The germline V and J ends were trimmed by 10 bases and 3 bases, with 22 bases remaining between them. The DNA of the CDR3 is TGTGCCACCTCCCTGGGGGCCTCCAACCTCTACGAGCAGTACTTC. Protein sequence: CATSLGASNLYEQYF.

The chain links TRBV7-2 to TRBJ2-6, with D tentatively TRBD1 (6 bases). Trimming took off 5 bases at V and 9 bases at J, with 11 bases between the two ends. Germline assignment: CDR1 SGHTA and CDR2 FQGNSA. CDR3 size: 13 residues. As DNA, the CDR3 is TGTGCCAGCAGCATCGGACAGATCAACGTCCTGACTTTC. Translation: CASSIGQINVLTF. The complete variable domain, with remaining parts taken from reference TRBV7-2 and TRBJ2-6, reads GAGVSQSPSNKVTEKGKDVELRCDPISGHTALYWYRQSLGQGLEFLIYFQGNSAPDKSGLPSDRFSAERTGGSVSTLTIQRTQQEDSAVYLCASSIGQINVLTFGAGSRLTVL.

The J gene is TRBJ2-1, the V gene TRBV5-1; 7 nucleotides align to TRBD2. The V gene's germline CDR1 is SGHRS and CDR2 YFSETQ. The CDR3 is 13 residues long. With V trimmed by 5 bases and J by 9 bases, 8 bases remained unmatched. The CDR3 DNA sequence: TGCGCCAGCAGGAGGGACTACTTCGGTGAGCAGTTCTTC. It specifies CASRRDYFGEQFF. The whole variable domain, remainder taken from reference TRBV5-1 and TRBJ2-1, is KAGVTQTPRYLIKTRGQQVTLSCSPISGHRSVSWYQQTPGQGLQFLFEYFSETQRNKGNFPGRFSGRQFSNSRSEMNVSTLELGDSALYLCASRRDYFGEQFFGPGTRLTVL.

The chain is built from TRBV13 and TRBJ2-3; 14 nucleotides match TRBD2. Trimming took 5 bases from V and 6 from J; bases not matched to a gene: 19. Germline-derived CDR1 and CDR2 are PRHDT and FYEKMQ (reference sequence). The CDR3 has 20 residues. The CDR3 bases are TGTGCCAGCAGCGAGAGACTAGCGGGAGGGCCCTCGGCACCTTTCGATACGCAGTATTTT. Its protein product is CASSERLAGGPSAPFDTQYF.

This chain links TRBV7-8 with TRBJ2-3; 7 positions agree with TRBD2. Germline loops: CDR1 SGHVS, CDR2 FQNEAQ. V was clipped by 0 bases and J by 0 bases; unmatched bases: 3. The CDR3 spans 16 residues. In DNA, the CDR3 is TGTGCCAGCAGCTTAGCGTTGCGGGGGAGCACAGATACGCAGTATTTT. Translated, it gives CASSLALRGSTDTQYF. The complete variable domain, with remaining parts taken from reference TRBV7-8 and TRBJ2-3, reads GAGVSQSPRYKVAKRGQDVALRCDPISGHVSLFWYQQALGQGPEFLTYFQNEAQLDKSGLPSDRFFAERPEGSVSTLKIQRTQQEDSAVYLCASSLALRGSTDTQYFGPGTRLTVL.

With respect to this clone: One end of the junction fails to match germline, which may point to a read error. CDR3 coding DNA: TGCAGTGCCATAACCGGGAGCTTGAGCCTCTTT. This gives the protein CSAITGSLSLF. The chain links TRBV20-1 to TRBJ1-1; the D is unclear. Germline values: CDR1 DFQATT, CDR2 SNEGSKA (reference sequence). The CDR3 extends over 11 amino acids.

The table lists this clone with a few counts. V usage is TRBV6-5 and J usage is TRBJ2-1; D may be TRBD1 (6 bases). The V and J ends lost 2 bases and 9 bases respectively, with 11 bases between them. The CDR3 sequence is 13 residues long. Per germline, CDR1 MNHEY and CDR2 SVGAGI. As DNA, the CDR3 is TGTGCCAGCAGTTACCGACAGGCGGTTGAGCAGTTCTTC. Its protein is CASSYRQAVEQFF.

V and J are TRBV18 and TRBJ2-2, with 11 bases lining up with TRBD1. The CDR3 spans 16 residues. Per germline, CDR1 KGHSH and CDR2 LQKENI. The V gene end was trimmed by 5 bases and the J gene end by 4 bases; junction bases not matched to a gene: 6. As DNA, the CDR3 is TGTGCCAGCTCAATCGCCGGGACAGGGGGCACCGGGGAGCTGTTTTTT. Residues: CASSIAGTGGTGELFF.